This entry lists 8 T cell receptor beta chains sequenced from one sample in a study of T cells expressing NK-cell markers. TCRdb re-called the 5' RACE reads and catalogs CDR3 proteins one per entry, DNA excluded. The listing contains approximately 550,000 distinct CDR3 sequences. The sample was blood T cells: a sorted CD56 or NKG2C T cell subset, CD4+ or CD8+ T cells, or bulk PBMC T cells (not recorded which). All receptors come from a man younger than 30 in good health.

The CDR3 loop reads CASSLGDSPSGLAKETQYF. This rearrangement joins TRBV5-1 to TRBJ2-5; TCRdb's D call of TRBD2 is untestable without DNA. The germline V gene has CDR1 SGHRS and CDR2 YFSETQ. The CDR3 has 19 amino acids.

The chain links TRBV12-3 or TRBV12-4 to TRBJ2-2; TCRdb picks TRBD1, but there is no DNA to check that call. This CDR3 has 18 residues. CDR3 in amino acids: CASIPKRDRWFRTGELFF.

The V and J genes are TRBV7-3 and TRBJ2-6; TCRdb designates TRBD1, a call that cannot be tested without DNA. This CDR3 has 17 amino acids. Looked up from germline, CDR1 is SGHTA and CDR2 is FQGTGA. CDR3 region: CASSLTGVPSGANVLTF.

The V call is TRBV29-1, the J call TRBJ1-5. The CDR3 loop spans 13 amino acids. From germline, CDR1 is SQVTM and CDR2 ANQGSEA. The CDR3 is CSCTENSNQPQHF.

This chain uses TRBV20-1 with TRBJ2-2; the TCRdb D gene call, TRBD2, has no DNA to confirm it. Germline V gives CDR1 DFQATT, CDR2 SNEGSKA (reference sequence). The CDR3 has 14 residues. CDR3 loop: CSARPQEGTGELFF.

The V gene is TRBV7-9, the J gene TRBJ2-3; TCRdb picks TRBD1, but there is no DNA to check that call. Germline assignment: CDR1 SEHNR and CDR2 FQNEAQ (reference sequence). The CDR3 loop spans 13 amino acids. CDR3 amino acids: CASSSGAPDTQYF.

The chain is built from TRBV10-3 and TRBJ1-4; the TRBD1 assignment by TCRdb is unverifiable without DNA. The CDR3 is 16 amino acids. The germline V gene encodes CDR1 ENHRY and CDR2 SYGVKD. The chain's CDR3 is CAISEQSGGRNEKLFF.

The chain joins TRBV7-9 to TRBJ2-5; checking the TCRdb D call of TRBD2 is not possible without DNA. CDR3 length equals 13 residues. Per germline, CDR1 SEHNR and CDR2 FQNEAQ (reference sequence). This chain's CDR3 is CASTLLVEETQYF.